This T cell receptor (beta chain) was found in a study of STAT5B mutations in CD4+ large granular lymphocyte leukemia. Repertoires were generated with immunoSEQ multiplex PCR, while TCRdb's copy carries only in-frame clones and drops some. The sample has 30,000 to 35,000 clones, around 63% seen once. V was clipped by 5 bases and J by 5 bases; unmatched bases: 6. Germline V gene data show CDR1 as SGHTA and CDR2 as FQGTGA. The CDR3 spans 14 residues. Study outcomes and limitations: Compared with healthy controls (2/35), patient top clones favored TRBV06 (8/27). Patient CD4-sorted repertoires looked more clonal than healthy CD4+ repertoires, even without putative leukemic clones. Main leukemic clonotypes were patient-specific, but roughly 26% appeared at low frequency elsewhere.

With respect to this clone: Antigen specificity is unknown.

This clonotype was sampled from a human donor in good health. The sample was CD4+ T cells from blood buffy coats. The gene calls are TRBV7-3 and TRBJ2-5; 9 bases are shared with TRBD1. The CDR3 region is CASSPGQGFETQYF. As DNA, the CDR3 is TGTGCCAGCAGCCCGGGACAGGGCTTCGAGACCCAGTACTTC.